This T cell receptor beta chain was profiled in a study of CD8+ T cells in alopecia areata. Overall study results and limits: Among the cells sequenced in scalp samples are also the resident alphabeta T cells of normal skin. It was lesional scalp, especially alopecia totalis/universalis, that showed higher clonality than normal scalp.

Sequencing used cDNA as its template, made by extracting RNA and reverse transcribing it. The assay was immunoSEQ multiplex PCR, and TCRdb's table has in-frame clones only and misses some. The table has approximately 150,000 clones, approximately 65% seen once. Cell sorting on a FACSAria was used to separate CD4+ and CD8+ T cells from the PBMCs. This clone was seen a single time. No antigen is known for it. This sequence originates from a human donor in good health. The sequencing sample was made of CD8+ T cells sorted from blood.

CDR3 protein: CASSPRTGSYNEQFF. CDR3 sequence (DNA): TGTGCCAGCAGCCCGCGGACAGGGTCGTACAATGAGCAGTTCTTC. V gene TRBV4-2 combines with J gene TRBJ2-1, with 8 bases lining up with TRBD1. J gave up 4 bases and V 4 bases, and 6 bases lay outside the gene matches. The CDR3 has 15 amino acids. Germline-derived CDR1 and CDR2 are LGHNA and YNFKEQ.